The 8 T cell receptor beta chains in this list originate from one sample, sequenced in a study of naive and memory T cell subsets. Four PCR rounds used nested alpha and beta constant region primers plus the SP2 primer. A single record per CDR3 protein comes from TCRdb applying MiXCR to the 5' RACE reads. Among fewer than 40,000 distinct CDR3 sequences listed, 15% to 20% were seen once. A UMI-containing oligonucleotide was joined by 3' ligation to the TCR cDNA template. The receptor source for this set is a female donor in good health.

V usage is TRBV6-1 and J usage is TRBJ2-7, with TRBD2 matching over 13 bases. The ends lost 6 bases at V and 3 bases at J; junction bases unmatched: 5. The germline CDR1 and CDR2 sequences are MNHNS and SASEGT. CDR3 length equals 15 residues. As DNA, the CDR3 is TGTGCCAGCAGGAAGGGGACTAGCGGGGTCTACGAGCAGTACTTC. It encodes CASRKGTSGVYEQYF.

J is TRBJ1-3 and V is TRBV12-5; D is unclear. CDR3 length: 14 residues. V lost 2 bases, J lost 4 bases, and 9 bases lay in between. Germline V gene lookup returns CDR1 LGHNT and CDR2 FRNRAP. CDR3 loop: CASGLPPQGNTIYF. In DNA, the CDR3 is TGTGCTAGTGGTTTGCCCCCCCAAGGAAACACCATATATTTT.

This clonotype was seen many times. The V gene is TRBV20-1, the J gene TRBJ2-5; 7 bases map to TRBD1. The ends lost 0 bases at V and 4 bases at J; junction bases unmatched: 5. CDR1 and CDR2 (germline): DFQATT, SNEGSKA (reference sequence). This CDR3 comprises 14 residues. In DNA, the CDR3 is TGCAGTGCTAGAGAGTCTGACAGGGCAGAGACCCAGTACTTC. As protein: CSARESDRAETQYF.

The CDR3: CASSQQPAGTSGGLYNEQFF. DNA of the CDR3: TGTGCCAGCAGCCAACAACCCGCCGGGACTAGCGGGGGGTTGTACAATGAGCAGTTCTTC. This chain uses TRBV4-2 with TRBJ2-1; 15 bases line up with TRBD2. The CDR3 has 20 amino acids. Germline V CDR1 and CDR2: LGHNA, YNFKEQ. V lost 2 bases and J lost 4; bases outside the gene matches: 12.

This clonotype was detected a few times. CDR3: CASSPGLAGADTQYF. CDR3 nucleotides: TGCGCCAGCAGCCCCGGACTAGCCGGTGCAGATACGCAGTATTTT. V usage is TRBV5-1 and J usage is TRBJ2-3, with 8 positions matching TRBD2. After removal of 4 bases from V and 4 bases from J, the junction contained 8 bases not matched to a gene. This CDR3 comprises 15 residues. The germline V gene has CDR1 SGHRS and CDR2 YFSETQ. The whole variable domain, filled in from reference TRBV5-1 and TRBJ2-3, reads KAGVTQTPRYLIKTRGQQVTLSCSPISGHRSVSWYQQTPGQGLQFLFEYFSETQRNKGNFPGRFSGRQFSNSRSEMNVSTLELGDSALYLCASSPGLAGADTQYFGPGTRLTVL.

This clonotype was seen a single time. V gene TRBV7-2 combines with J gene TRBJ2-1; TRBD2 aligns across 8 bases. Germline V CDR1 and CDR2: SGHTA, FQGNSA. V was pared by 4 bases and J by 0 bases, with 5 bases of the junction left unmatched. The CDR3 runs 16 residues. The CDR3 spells CASSSVAGRSYNEQFF. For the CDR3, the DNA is TGTGCCAGCAGCTCCGTAGCGGGACGCTCCTACAATGAGCAGTTCTTC. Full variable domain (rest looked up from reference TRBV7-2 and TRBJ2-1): GAGVSQSPSNKVTEKGKDVELRCDPISGHTALYWYRQSLGQGLEFLIYFQGNSAPDKSGLPSDRFSAERTGGSVSTLTIQRTQQEDSAVYLCASSSVAGRSYNEQFFGPGTRLTVL.

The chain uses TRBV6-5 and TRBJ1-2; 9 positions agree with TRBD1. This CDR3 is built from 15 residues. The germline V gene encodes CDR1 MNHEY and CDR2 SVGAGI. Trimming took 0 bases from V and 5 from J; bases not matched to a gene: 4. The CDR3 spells CASSYSMGTGYGYTF. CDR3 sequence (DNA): TGTGCCAGCAGTTACTCGATGGGGACAGGGTATGGCTACACCTTC.

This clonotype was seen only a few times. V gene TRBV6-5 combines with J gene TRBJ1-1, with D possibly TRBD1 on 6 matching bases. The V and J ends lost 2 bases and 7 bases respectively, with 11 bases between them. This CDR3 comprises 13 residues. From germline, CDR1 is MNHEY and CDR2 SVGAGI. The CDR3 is CASSYAYRDEAFF. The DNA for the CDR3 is TGTGCCAGCAGTTACGCCTACAGGGATGAAGCTTTCTTT.